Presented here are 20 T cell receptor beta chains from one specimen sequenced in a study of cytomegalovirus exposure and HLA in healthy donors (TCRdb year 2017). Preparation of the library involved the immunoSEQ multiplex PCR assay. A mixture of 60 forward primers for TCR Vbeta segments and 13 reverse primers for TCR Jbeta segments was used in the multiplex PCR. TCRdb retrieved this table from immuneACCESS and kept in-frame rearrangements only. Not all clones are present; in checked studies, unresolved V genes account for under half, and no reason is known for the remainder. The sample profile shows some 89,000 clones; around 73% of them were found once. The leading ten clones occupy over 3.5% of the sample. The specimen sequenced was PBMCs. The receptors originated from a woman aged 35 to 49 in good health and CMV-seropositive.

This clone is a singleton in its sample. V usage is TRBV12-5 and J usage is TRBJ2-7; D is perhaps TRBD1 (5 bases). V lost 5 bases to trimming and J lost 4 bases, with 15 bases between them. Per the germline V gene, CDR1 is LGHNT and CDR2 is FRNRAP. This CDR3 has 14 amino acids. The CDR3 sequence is CASGPHHQGYEQYF. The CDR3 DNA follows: TGTGCTAGTGGTCCACATCATCAGGGTTACGAGCAGTACTTC.

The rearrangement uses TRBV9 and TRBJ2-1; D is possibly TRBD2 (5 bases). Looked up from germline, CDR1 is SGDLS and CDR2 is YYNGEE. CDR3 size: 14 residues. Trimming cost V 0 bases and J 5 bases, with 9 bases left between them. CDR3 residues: CASSVGLADNEQFF. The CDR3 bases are TGTGCCAGCAGCGTAGGTCTAGCAGACAATGAGCAGTTCTTC.

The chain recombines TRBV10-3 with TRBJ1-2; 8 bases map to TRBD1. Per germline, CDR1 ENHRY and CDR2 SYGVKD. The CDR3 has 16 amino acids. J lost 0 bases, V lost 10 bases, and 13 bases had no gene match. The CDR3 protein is CATTPQGGQANYGYTF. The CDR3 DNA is TGTGCCACCACTCCTCAGGGGGGACAGGCTAACTATGGCTACACCTTC.

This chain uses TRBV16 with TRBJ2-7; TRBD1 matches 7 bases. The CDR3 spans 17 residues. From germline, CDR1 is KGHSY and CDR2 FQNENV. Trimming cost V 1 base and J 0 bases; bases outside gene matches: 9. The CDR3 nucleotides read TGTGCCAGCAGCCAATGGCGTGAGAGGGACAGCTCCTACGAGCAGTACTTC. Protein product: CASSQWRERDSSYEQYF.

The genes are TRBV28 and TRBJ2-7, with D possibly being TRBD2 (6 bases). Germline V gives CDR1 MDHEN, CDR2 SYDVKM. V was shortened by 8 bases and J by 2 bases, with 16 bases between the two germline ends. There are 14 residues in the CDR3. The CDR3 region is CASHGGDSTYEQYF. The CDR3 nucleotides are TGTGCCAGCCACGGAGGGGACTCCACCTACGAGCAGTACTTC. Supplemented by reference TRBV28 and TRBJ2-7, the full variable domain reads DVKVTQSSRYLVKRTGEKVFLECVQDMDHENMFWYRQDPGLGLRLIYFSYDVKMKEKGDIPEGYSVSREKKERFSLILESASTNQTSMYLCASHGGDSTYEQYFGPGTRLTVT.

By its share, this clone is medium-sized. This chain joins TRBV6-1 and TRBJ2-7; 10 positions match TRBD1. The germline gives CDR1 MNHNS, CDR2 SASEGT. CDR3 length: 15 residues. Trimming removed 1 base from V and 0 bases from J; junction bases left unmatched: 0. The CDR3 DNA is TGTGCCAGCAGTGAAGGGACAGGGGGCTCCTACGAGCAGTACTTC. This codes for CASSEGTGGSYEQYF.

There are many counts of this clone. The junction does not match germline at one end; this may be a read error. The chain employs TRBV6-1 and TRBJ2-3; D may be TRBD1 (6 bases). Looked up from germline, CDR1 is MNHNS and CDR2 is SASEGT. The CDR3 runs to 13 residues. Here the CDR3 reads CASTEQGADTQYF. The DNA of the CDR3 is TGTGCCAGCACTGAACAGGGTGCAGATACGCAGTATTTT.

CDR3: CASSELPSSATSTDTQYF. CDR3 coding DNA: TGTGCCAGCAGTGAACTACCTTCTAGCGCAACTAGCACAGATACGCAGTATTTT. The rearrangement links TRBV2 to TRBJ2-3; a possible D gene is TRBD2 (6 bases). This CDR3 contains 18 residues. V was pared by 2 bases and J by 0 bases, with 18 bases between. Germline loops: CDR1 SNHLY, CDR2 FYNNEI.

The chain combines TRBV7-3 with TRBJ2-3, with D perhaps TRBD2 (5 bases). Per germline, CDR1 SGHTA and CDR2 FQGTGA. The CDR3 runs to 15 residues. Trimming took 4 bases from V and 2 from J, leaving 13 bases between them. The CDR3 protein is CASSSRGITTDTQYF. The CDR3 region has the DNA TGTGCCAGCAGCTCTAGAGGGATTACCACAGATACGCAGTATTTT.

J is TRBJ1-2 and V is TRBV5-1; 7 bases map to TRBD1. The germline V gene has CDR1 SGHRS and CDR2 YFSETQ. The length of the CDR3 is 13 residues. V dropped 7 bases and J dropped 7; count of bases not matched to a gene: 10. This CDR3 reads CASFQRGQGGYTF. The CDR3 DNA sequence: TGCGCCAGCTTCCAGAGGGGGCAAGGTGGCTACACCTTC.

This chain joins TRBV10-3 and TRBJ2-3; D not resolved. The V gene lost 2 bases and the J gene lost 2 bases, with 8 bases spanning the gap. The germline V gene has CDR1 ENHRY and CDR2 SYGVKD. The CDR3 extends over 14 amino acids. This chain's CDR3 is CAISELRNTDTQYF. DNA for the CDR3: TGTGCCATCAGTGAGCTGCGGAACACAGATACGCAGTATTTT.

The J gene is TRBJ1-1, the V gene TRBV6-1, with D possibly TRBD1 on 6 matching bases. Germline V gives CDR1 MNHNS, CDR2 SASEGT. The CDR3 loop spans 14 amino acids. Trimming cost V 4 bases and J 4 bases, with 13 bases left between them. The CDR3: CASSAPTGLTEAFF. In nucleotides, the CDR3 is TGTGCCAGCAGTGCCCCTACAGGGCTCACTGAAGCTTTCTTT.

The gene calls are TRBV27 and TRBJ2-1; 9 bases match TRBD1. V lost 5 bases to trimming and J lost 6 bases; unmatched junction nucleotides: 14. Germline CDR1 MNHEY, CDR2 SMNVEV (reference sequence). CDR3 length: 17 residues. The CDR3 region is CASSIIRDRVFSNEQFF. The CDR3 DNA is TGTGCCAGCAGTATCATCCGGGACAGGGTTTTCTCCAATGAGCAGTTCTTC.

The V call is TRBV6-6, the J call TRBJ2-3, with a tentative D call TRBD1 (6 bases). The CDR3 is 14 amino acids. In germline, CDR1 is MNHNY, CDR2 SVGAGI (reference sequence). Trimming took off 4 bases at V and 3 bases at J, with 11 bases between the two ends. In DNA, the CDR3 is TGTGCCAGCAGTTTGGGGGCCGCGACAGATACGCAGTATTTT. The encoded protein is CASSLGAATDTQYF.

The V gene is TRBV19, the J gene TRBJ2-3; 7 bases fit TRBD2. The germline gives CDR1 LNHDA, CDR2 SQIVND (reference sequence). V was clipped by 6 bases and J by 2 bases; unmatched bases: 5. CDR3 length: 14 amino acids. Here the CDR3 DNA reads TGTGCCAGTAGGACTAGCAGCCCCACAGATACGCAGTATTTT. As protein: CASRTSSPTDTQYF.

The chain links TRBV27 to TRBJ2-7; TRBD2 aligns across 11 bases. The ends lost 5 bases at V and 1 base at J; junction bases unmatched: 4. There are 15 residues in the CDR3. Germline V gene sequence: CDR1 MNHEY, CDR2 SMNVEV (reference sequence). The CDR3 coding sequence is TGTGCCAGCAGTCGGAGGACTAGCGGGTCCTACGAGCAGTACTTC. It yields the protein CASSRRTSGSYEQYF.

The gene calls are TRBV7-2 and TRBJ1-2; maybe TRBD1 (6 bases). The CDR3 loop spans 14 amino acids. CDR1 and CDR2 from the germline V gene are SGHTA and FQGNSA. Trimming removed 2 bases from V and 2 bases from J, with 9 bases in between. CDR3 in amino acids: CASSLTGTNYGYTF. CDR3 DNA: TGTGCCAGCAGCTTAACAGGGACGAACTATGGCTACACCTTC.

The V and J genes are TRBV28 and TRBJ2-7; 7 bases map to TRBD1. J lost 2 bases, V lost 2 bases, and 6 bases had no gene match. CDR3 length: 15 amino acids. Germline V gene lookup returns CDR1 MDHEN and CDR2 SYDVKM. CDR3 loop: CASSLIGDRAYEQYF. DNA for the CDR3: TGTGCCAGCAGTTTAATCGGCGACAGGGCCTACGAGCAGTACTTC.

In DNA, the CDR3 is TGTGCCAGCAGGCCCCAGGGGTCCCTACTGTACGAGCAGTACTTC. Its protein product is CASRPQGSLLYEQYF. The chain carries TRBV6-1 and TRBJ2-7, with D possibly being TRBD1 (6 bases). Per the germline V gene, CDR1 is MNHNS and CDR2 is SASEGT. This CDR3 comprises 15 residues. Trimming cost V 6 bases and J 4 bases, with 19 bases left between them.

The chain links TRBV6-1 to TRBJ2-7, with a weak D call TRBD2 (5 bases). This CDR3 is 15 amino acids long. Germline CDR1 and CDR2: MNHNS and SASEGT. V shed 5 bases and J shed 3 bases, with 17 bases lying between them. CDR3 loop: CASSFVWPRGYEQYF. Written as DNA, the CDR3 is TGTGCCAGCAGTTTCGTTTGGCCCCGGGGCTACGAGCAGTACTTC.